The 32 T cell receptor beta chains below were found in one sample sequenced in a study of CD8 T cells in ankylosing spondylitis. The study's findings and limits: Eight highly homologous variants formed a TCR beta motif that appeared characteristic of ankylosing spondylitis blood.

MiXCR, applied by TCRdb to the 5' RACE reads, yields one record per CDR3 protein. The sample records around 450,000 distinct CDR3 sequences, roughly 26% being singletons. These TCRs' antigens remain unknown. Sequencing input: blood, either unsorted or a sorted T cell fraction (not recorded which). These receptors originate from a male donor with ankylosing spondylitis.

The rearrangement uses TRBV6-5 and TRBJ2-7; tentatively, D is TRBD2 (6 bases). The CDR3 is 14 residues long. Per the germline V gene, CDR1 is MNHEY and CDR2 is SVGAGI. Trimming took off 4 bases at V and 3 bases at J, with 13 bases between the two ends. The CDR3 loop is CASSSSWRGYEQYV. The CDR3 nucleotides read TGTGCCAGCAGTTCAAGTTGGAGGGGCTACGAGCAGTACGTC.

This chain joins TRBV5-1 and TRBJ2-3; D not certain. Germline values: CDR1 SGHRS, CDR2 YFSETQ. V was cut by 4 bases and J by 3 bases, with 15 bases left in between. This CDR3 is 15 amino acids long. The CDR3: CASSEFGRYTDTQYF. The CDR3 DNA reads TGCGCCAGCAGCGAGTTTGGACGGTATACAGATACGCAGTATTTT.

CDR3 loop: CASRVFYNSPLHF. In nucleotides, the CDR3 is TGCGCCAGCAGAGTCTTCTATAATTCACCCCTCCACTTT. The rearrangement links TRBV5-1 to TRBJ1-6; unclear D gene. V lost 5 bases and J 3 bases, leaving 6 bases between the germline ends. CDR1 and CDR2 from the germline V gene are SGHRS and YFSETQ. The CDR3 contains 13 residues.

This clonotype appeared a few times. The gene calls are TRBV7-9 and TRBJ2-4; a weak D match, TRBD2 (5 bases). The germline gives CDR1 SEHNR, CDR2 FQNEAQ (reference sequence). There are 13 residues in the CDR3. V lost 5 bases and J lost 6, with 11 bases in between. CDR3 in amino acids: CASSQKEGNIQYF. The CDR3 DNA reads TGTGCCAGCAGCCAGAAAGAGGGAAACATTCAGTACTTC.

Only a few counts were recorded for this clonotype. The rearrangement joins TRBV20-1 to TRBJ1-1; no definite D call. Trimming pared 4 bases from V and 8 bases from J, leaving 17 bases between. CDR3 size: 13 residues. CDR1 and CDR2 (germline): DFQATT, SNEGSKA (reference sequence). The CDR3 reads CSAKHQPGLEAFF. CDR3 in DNA: TGCAGTGCTAAGCATCAGCCGGGCCTCGAAGCTTTCTTT.

The chain links TRBV29-1 to TRBJ2-1; D remains ambiguous. This CDR3 has 13 residues. V was pared by 3 bases and J by 7 bases, with 13 bases between. Per the germline V gene, CDR1 is SQVTM and CDR2 is ANQGSEA. The DNA for the CDR3 is TGCAGCGTTGAGACGTCTCAGATGAATGAGCAGTTCTTC. This gives the protein CSVETSQMNEQFF.

The chain is built from TRBV18 and TRBJ1-1, with D possibly TRBD1 on 5 matching bases. This CDR3 comprises 15 residues. V shed 3 bases and J shed 7 bases, with 18 bases lying between them. Germline V gives CDR1 KGHSH, CDR2 LQKENI. The DNA for the CDR3 is TGTGCCAGCTCACCCGGAGCAGGAGGGGAGGTTGAAGCTTTCTTT. Translating it yields CASSPGAGGEVEAFF.

This clonotype was observed a few times. This sequence joins TRBV6-1 and TRBJ2-7; the match to TRBD2 covers 7 bases. Germline lookup yields CDR1 MNHNS and CDR2 SASEGT. Unmatched junction bases numbered 3, after V lost 8 bases and J lost 2 bases. CDR3 length equals 12 residues. CDR3 residues: CASWGGPYEQYV. The CDR3 DNA reads as TGTGCCAGCTGGGGAGGGCCCTACGAGCAGTACGTC.

The chain has TRBV24-1 and TRBJ2-7; D perhaps matches TRBD1 (6 bases). CDR3 size: 15 residues. Germline loops: CDR1 KGHDR, CDR2 SFDVKD. With 2 bases removed from V and 2 bases from J, the gap between germline ends came to 12 bases. The DNA for the CDR3 is TGTGCCACCAGTGATTCGGAAGGGGACACCTACGAGCAGTACTTC. Encoded protein: CATSDSEGDTYEQYF.

In its sample, this clonotype was seen a few times. This rearrangement joins TRBV27 to TRBJ2-2, with TRBD1 identical over 8 bases. Germline V lookup: CDR1 MNHEY, CDR2 SMNVEV (reference sequence). This CDR3 is built from 18 residues. J gave up 7 bases and V 6 bases, and 19 bases lay outside the gene matches. CDR3 region: CASSPGRPGGRRGGELFF. The CDR3 DNA sequence: TGTGCCAGCAGCCCAGGCCGGCCAGGGGGCCGTCGGGGCGGGGAGCTGTTTTTT.

The chain uses TRBV20-1 and TRBJ2-3; D is ambiguous. CDR1 and CDR2 from the germline V gene are DFQATT and SNEGSKA (reference sequence). This CDR3 spans 15 amino acids. The V gene lost 4 bases and the J gene lost 3 bases, with 17 bases spanning the gap. In DNA form, the CDR3 reads TGCAGTGCTATCCTGGCGGTCGCAACTACAGATACGCAGTATTTT. Its translation is CSAILAVATTDTQYF.

This chain joins TRBV5-1 and TRBJ1-1; D unresolved. The ends were cut back, 0 bases at V and 7 bases at J, with 16 bases in the middle. The CDR3 length is 15 residues. From germline, CDR1 is SGHRS and CDR2 YFSETQ. CDR3: CASSLEAFFRSEAFF. In DNA, the CDR3 is TGCGCCAGCAGCTTGGAGGCGTTCTTTAGAAGTGAAGCTTTCTTT.

This chain's CDR3 is CASSSERPHGYTF. DNA of the CDR3: TGTGCCAGCTCCAGCGAGCGCCCGCATGGCTACACCTTC. The chain employs TRBV3-1 and TRBJ1-2; D is uncertain. Trimming removed 8 bases from V and 6 bases from J, with 16 bases in between. The CDR3 is 13 residues long. Germline-derived CDR1 and CDR2 are LGHDT and YNNKEL (reference sequence).

This clonotype was detected only a few times. This chain joins TRBV20-1 and TRBJ1-3; D is undetermined. Trimming cost V 2 bases and J 0 bases, with 8 bases left between them. Germline CDR1 reads DFQATT; CDR2 reads SNEGSKA (reference sequence). The CDR3 is 14 amino acids. This CDR3 is CSARPLGSGNTIYF. For the CDR3, the DNA is TGCAGTGCTAGACCATTGGGCTCTGGAAACACCATATATTTT.

The J gene is TRBJ1-1, the V gene TRBV20-1; D uncertain. Germline loops: CDR1 DFQATT, CDR2 SNEGSKA (reference sequence). CDR3 size: 11 residues. The V end was cut by 6 bases, the J end by 4 bases, with 9 bases between. The CDR3 region is CSASDLTEAFF. CDR3 nucleotide sequence: TGCAGTGCCAGCGACCTCACTGAAGCTTTCTTT.

The CDR3 protein is CASSGLVRGLDEQFF. The CDR3 DNA reads as TGTGCCAGCTCAGGACTAGTGCGGGGCCTGGATGAGCAGTTCTTC. This chain joins TRBV18 and TRBJ2-1, with 7 bases aligning to TRBD2. Germline CDR1 reads KGHSH; CDR2 reads LQKENI. Trimming removed 5 bases from V and 8 bases from J; junction bases left unmatched: 12. There are 15 residues in the CDR3.

The chain is built from TRBV28 and TRBJ2-3, with 11 bases aligning to TRBD2. This CDR3 is built from 18 residues. Germline assignment: CDR1 MDHEN and CDR2 SYDVKM. V trimming: 6 bases; J trimming: 0 bases; junction bases outside the gene matches: 11. CDR3 region: CASSTDWTSGPSTDTQYF. The CDR3 DNA sequence: TGTGCCAGCAGCACCGATTGGACTAGCGGGCCTAGCACAGATACGCAGTATTTT.

The chain uses TRBV18 and TRBJ1-5; 8 bases are shared with TRBD1. This CDR3 has 15 residues. The V gene's germline CDR1 is KGHSH and CDR2 LQKENI. With V trimmed by 6 bases and J by 4 bases, 8 bases remained unmatched. CDR3 protein: CASSPSRGPNQPQHF. The CDR3 coding sequence is TGTGCCAGCTCTCCCTCCAGGGGGCCAAATCAGCCCCAGCATTTT.

The rearrangement joins TRBV24-1 to TRBJ2-1; 11 bases map to TRBD1. The V segment lost 3 bases and the J segment 8 bases; nucleotides outside the gene matches: 8. Germline CDR1 reads KGHDR; CDR2 reads SFDVKD. The CDR3 has 16 amino acids. The CDR3 nucleotides read TGTGCCACCAGTGATCCAGGACAGGGGGCTGGGGATGAGCAGTTCTTC. This sequence encodes CATSDPGQGAGDEQFF.

This clonotype was detected only a few times. The chain employs TRBV5-1 and TRBJ2-5; 7 nucleotides align to TRBD1. CDR1 SGHRS and CDR2 YFSETQ come from the germline V gene. Trimming took 1 base from V and 2 from J; bases not matched to a gene: 5. The CDR3 is made up of 15 amino acids. The CDR3 DNA follows: TGCGCCAGCAGCTTGATTGGGACAGTGCAAGAGACCCAGTACTTC. This gives the protein CASSLIGTVQETQYF.

This chain joins TRBV12-3 or TRBV12-4 and TRBJ1-2; the D gene is possibly TRBD1 (6 bases). The CDR3 is 15 amino acids. Trimming stripped 7 bases from V and 8 bases from J, with 23 bases between. Written as DNA, the CDR3 is TGTGCCAGCAAAACCTTGGGGACACCCCAAGGCGGCTACACCTTC. Its translation is CASKTLGTPQGGYTF.

This clonotype was picked up many times. This sequence joins TRBV7-8 and TRBJ2-7; D unclear. The V gene's germline CDR1 is SGHVS and CDR2 FQNEAQ. This CDR3 comprises 15 residues. V lost 1 base and J lost 5, with 15 bases in between. The CDR3 protein is CASSLELGRLNEQYV. The CDR3 DNA reads as TGTGCCAGCAGCTTAGAGTTGGGCAGGTTGAACGAGCAGTACGTC.

This clonotype appeared a few times. The chain combines TRBV5-1 with TRBJ1-4; D possibly corresponds to TRBD1 (6 bases). Germline values: CDR1 SGHRS, CDR2 YFSETQ. Trimming removed 4 bases from V and 0 bases from J, with 13 bases in between. This CDR3 spans 16 amino acids. The CDR3 nucleotides read TGCGCCAGCAGCCTCTTAGGGGGGGCAACTAATGAAAAACTGTTTTTT. Its protein is CASSLLGGATNEKLFF.

V and J are TRBV9 and TRBJ2-7; weak D call: TRBD2 (5 bases). The CDR3 has 16 residues. V was clipped by 2 bases and J by 3 bases, with 18 bases between them. The germline V gene has CDR1 SGDLS and CDR2 YYNGEE. As DNA, the CDR3 is TGTGCCAGCAGCGTCCCGGTCCAGCGGAGTGACTACGAGCAGTACTTC. Translated, it gives CASSVPVQRSDYEQYF.

This chain links TRBV12-3 or TRBV12-4 with TRBJ1-1; the D is unclear. This CDR3 region has 14 residues. V gave up 3 bases and J gave up 5 bases, with 13 bases separating them. The CDR3 bases are TGTGCCAGCAGTTTCAACCCCGGGGTGACTGAAGCTTTCTTT. Translating it yields CASSFNPGVTEAFF.

The CDR3 coding sequence is TGTGCCAGCAGCTTGACCCCAGAAAAAGCTTTCTTT. Protein product: CASSLTPEKAFF. The J gene is TRBJ1-1, the V gene TRBV5-6; D gene unclear. V was cut by 1 base and J by 9 bases, with 10 bases left in between. The CDR3 sequence is 12 residues long. Germline-derived CDR1 and CDR2 are SGHDT and YYEEEE.

This clonotype was recorded at least ten times. The rearrangement links TRBV5-1 to TRBJ2-5; D is unclear. Germline V gene data show CDR1 as SGHRS and CDR2 as YFSETQ. The CDR3 totals 14 residues. The V end was cut by 1 base, the J end by 4 bases, with 11 bases between. CDR3 residues: CASSLRDYGETQYF. The CDR3 DNA reads as TGCGCCAGCAGCTTGCGCGATTATGGAGAGACCCAGTACTTC.

The CDR3 coding sequence is TGTGCCAGCATCTCGGGACAGGGAGATCAGCCCCAGCATTTT. Amino acid sequence: CASISGQGDQPQHF. This rearrangement joins TRBV7-9 to TRBJ1-5, with TRBD1 identical over 9 bases. The CDR3 extends over 14 amino acids. V lost 7 bases, J lost 5 bases, and 6 bases stayed unmatched. Germline-derived CDR1 and CDR2 are SEHNR and FQNEAQ (reference sequence).

This clonotype came up once. In nucleotides, the CDR3 is TGTGCCAGCAGCTTAGGGGGGCGCAACTACAATGAGCAGTTCTTC. This translates into CASSLGGRNYNEQFF. The J gene is TRBJ2-1, the V gene TRBV7-2, with a possible D match to TRBD1 (6 bases). The CDR3 is 15 residues long. V shed 1 base and J shed 3 bases, with 10 bases lying between them. Germline CDR1 is SGHTA and CDR2 is FQGNSA.

This clonotype appeared many times. The chain joins TRBV20-1 to TRBJ2-3; unclear D gene. CDR1 and CDR2 (germline): DFQATT, SNEGSKA (reference sequence). The CDR3 extends over 12 amino acids. V lost 3 bases and J 0 bases, leaving 4 bases between the germline ends. The CDR3 here is CSASGSTDTQYF. The DNA for the CDR3 is TGCAGTGCTAGCGGGAGCACAGATACGCAGTATTTT.

This clonotype was counted a single time. Relative to the germline gene, one junction end is altered; a read error may explain this. The rearrangement joins TRBV5-1 to TRBJ2-3, with 11 bases that match TRBD2. Per germline, CDR1 SGHRS and CDR2 YFSETQ. This CDR3 has 17 residues. The CDR3 nucleotides read TGCGCCAGCAGTTTGGGGACTAGCGGATCTAGCACAGATACGCAGTATTTT. Encoded protein: CASSLGTSGSSTDTQYF.

The chain is built from TRBV19 and TRBJ2-2; 8 positions agree with TRBD1. CDR1 LNHDA and CDR2 SQIVND come from the germline V gene (reference sequence). The CDR3 has 16 amino acids. After removal of 3 bases from V and 2 bases from J, the junction contained 5 bases not matched to a gene. The CDR3 sequence is CASSMAGTGNTGELFF. CDR3 sequence (DNA): TGTGCCAGTAGTATGGCCGGGACAGGAAACACCGGGGAGCTGTTTTTT. Full variable domain (outside the CDR3, taken from reference TRBV19 and TRBJ2-2): DGGITQSPKYLFRKEGQNVTLSCEQNLNHDAMYWYRQDPGQGLRLIYYSQIVNDFQKGDIAEGYSVSREKKESFPLTVTSAQKNPTAFYLCASSMAGTGNTGELFFGEGSRLTVL.